Many counts were recorded for the clone carrying this TCR beta chain. What was amplified from RNA transcripts were TCR beta CDR3 regions. Using the HTBI primer set, a first-round RT-PCR was run on the TCR CDR3. TCRdb ran MiXCR on the multiplex PCR reads and lists one entry per CDR3 protein. The table lists 700,000 or so distinct CDR3 sequences, less than 20% of them singletons. The data belong to a study of T cells in Graves' hyperthyroidism and ophthalmopathy. CDR1 is SQVTM and CDR2 is ANQGSEA in the germline V gene. The CDR3 length is 15 residues. V lost 4 bases to trimming and J lost 0 bases; unmatched junction nucleotides: 6. Patients aged 18 to 65 had newly diagnosed hyperthyroidism of under 2 months' duration.

Material: blood. This clonotype was sampled from a man aged 18-30 years with Graves' hyperthyroidism. This chain connects TRBV29-1 to TRBJ2-7, with 10 nucleotides matching TRBD1. The DNA for the CDR3 is TGCAGCGTTGCCCTCCGGGACAGGGGCTCCTACGAGCAGTACTTC. Protein product: CSVALRDRGSYEQYF.